Shown below are 13 T cell receptor beta chains from a single sample sequenced in a study of shared clonotypes between healthy human individuals. Produced via immunoSEQ multiplex PCR; TCRdb's table is partial and in-frame only. The sample holds about 680,000 clones, 92% seen once. Cells designated naive CD8 were CD45RO-negative and were positively selected for CCR7, with terminally differentiated effector memory CD45RA+ cells excluded. The sequencing sample was made of naive CD8+ T cells sorted from blood. Source of these receptors: a man aged 30-40 years in good health.

V gene TRBV28 combines with J gene TRBJ1-1, with no clear D. Trimming stripped 5 bases from V and 4 bases from J, with 11 bases between. Germline assignment: CDR1 MDHEN and CDR2 SYDVKM. The CDR3 has 13 residues. The CDR3: CASSPALSTEAFF. The DNA for the CDR3 is TGTGCCAGCAGTCCCGCTCTGAGCACTGAAGCTTTCTTT.

This chain joins TRBV10-3 and TRBJ2-3; 9 bases line up with TRBD2. Germline trimming cut 6 bases from V and 1 base from J; bases unmatched to any gene: 11. Looked up from germline, CDR1 is ENHRY and CDR2 is SYGVKD. CDR3 size: 17 residues. The CDR3 reads CAIRLTGLARGTDTQYF. CDR3 DNA: TGTGCCATCAGGTTGACGGGACTAGCCAGGGGCACAGATACGCAGTATTTT.

About this clone itself: The identical CDR3 is also encoded by other nucleotide sequences in the sample. The chain couples TRBV7-6 to TRBJ2-7; no clear D. Germline lookup yields CDR1 SGHVS and CDR2 FNYEAQ. With 1 base removed from V and 5 bases from J, the gap between germline ends came to 9 bases. CDR3 length: 13 residues. The CDR3 sequence: CASSLDSGNEQYF. The CDR3 coding sequence is TGTGCCAGCAGCTTAGATTCCGGCAACGAGCAGTACTTC.

The chain links TRBV2 to TRBJ2-1; no reliable D call. V was clipped by 10 bases and J by 5 bases, with 6 bases between them. The CDR3 is made up of 10 amino acids. Per the germline V gene, CDR1 is SNHLY and CDR2 is FYNNEI. CDR3 region: CATIDNEQFF. The DNA of the CDR3 is TGTGCCACCATCGACAATGAGCAGTTCTTC.

V gene TRBV27 combines with J gene TRBJ1-2; D is uncertain. Germline lookup yields CDR1 MNHEY and CDR2 SMNVEV (reference sequence). The CDR3 spans 14 residues. The V gene lost 3 bases and the J gene lost 8 bases, with 16 bases spanning the gap. The CDR3 DNA is TGTGCCAGCAGTTTCAATATTGAGGGCGCGGGCTACACCTTC. Its translation: CASSFNIEGAGYTF.

The table lists this clone with a count of one. DNA for the CDR3: TGTGCCAGCAGTAGTTCAGGATACACTGAAGCTTTCTTT. Protein product: CASSSSGYTEAFF. This chain connects TRBV27 to TRBJ1-1; D is unresolved. CDR3 length equals 13 residues. The V end was cut by 5 bases, the J end by 3 bases, with 10 bases between. Germline CDR1 is MNHEY and CDR2 is SMNVEV (reference sequence).

V is TRBV28 and J is TRBJ2-2, with D uncertain. The germline V gene encodes CDR1 MDHEN and CDR2 SYDVKM. The ends were cut back, 9 bases at V and 4 bases at J, with 27 bases in the middle. The CDR3 is made up of 18 amino acids. The CDR3 loop is CASNRATGWTTATGELFF. CDR3 nucleotide sequence: TGTGCCAGTAACCGGGCCACGGGTTGGACCACAGCCACCGGGGAGCTGTTTTTT.

This clone has only one observation. The gene calls are TRBV4-3 and TRBJ2-1; D gene unclear. The CDR3 has 13 amino acids. The V and J ends lost 1 base and 5 bases respectively, with 6 bases between them. Germline assignment: CDR1 LGHNA and CDR2 YSLEER. The CDR3 reads CASSQGWNNEQFF. CDR3 coding DNA: TGCGCCAGCAGCCAAGGTTGGAACAATGAGCAGTTCTTC.

V is TRBV11-2 and J is TRBJ2-2, with D maybe TRBD2 (5 bases). The germline CDR1 and CDR2 sequences are SGHAT and FQNNGV. The V gene lost 5 bases and the J gene lost 2 bases, with 21 bases spanning the gap. The CDR3 contains 18 residues. DNA for the CDR3: TGTGCCAGCAGCCCCATAGGCCTCTTCCGGGGAAACACCGGGGAGCTGTTTTTT. Encoded protein: CASSPIGLFRGNTGELFF.

The genes are TRBV19 and TRBJ2-7; a weak D match, TRBD2 (5 bases). The CDR3 extends over 16 amino acids. V was trimmed by 3 bases and J by 2 bases, leaving 17 bases between them. CDR1 LNHDA and CDR2 SQIVND come from the germline V gene (reference sequence). CDR3 protein: CASSIISGNPTYEQYF. DNA of the CDR3: TGTGCCAGTAGTATTATTTCGGGGAATCCTACCTACGAGCAGTACTTC.

The J gene is TRBJ2-1, the V gene TRBV27; TRBD2 is a possible D gene (6 bases). The CDR3 sequence is 14 residues long. V shed 6 bases and J shed 0 bases, with 9 bases lying between them. Germline V gives CDR1 MNHEY, CDR2 SMNVEV (reference sequence). The CDR3 coding sequence is TGTGCCAGCAGGCTGACTAGCTCCTACAATGAGCAGTTCTTC. Residues: CASRLTSSYNEQFF.

The V gene is TRBV11-2, the J gene TRBJ2-7; D might be TRBD2 (6 bases). The CDR3 sequence is 16 residues long. The V gene lost 5 bases and the J gene lost 4 bases, with 21 bases spanning the gap. Germline values: CDR1 SGHAT, CDR2 FQNNGV. CDR3 nucleotide sequence: TGTGCCAGCAGCCCCCTATTTAACGGGAGAACTTACGAGCAGTACTTC. Amino acid sequence: CASSPLFNGRTYEQYF.

This clone occurred once. The genes are TRBV6-6 and TRBJ2-2, with 8 nucleotides matching TRBD1. Germline values: CDR1 MNHNY, CDR2 SVGAGI (reference sequence). The CDR3 spans 16 residues. V lost 6 bases to trimming and J lost 4 bases; unmatched junction nucleotides: 10. The CDR3 loop reads CASSPADRVATGELFF. The CDR3 DNA follows: TGTGCCAGCAGCCCCGCGGACAGGGTGGCCACCGGGGAGCTGTTTTTT.